This TCR beta chain was profiled in a study of OX40 agonist ivuxolimab in advanced cancers. This CDR3 has 13 residues. The V end was cut by 4 bases, the J end by 4 bases, with 11 bases between. CDR1 and CDR2 (germline): SGDLS, YYNGEE. Generated by immunoSEQ multiplex PCR, the TCRdb table keeps only in-frame clones and is missing some. Among about 15,000 clones listed, around nine tenths were seen once. V is TRBV9 and J is TRBJ1-1; D is undetermined. The sequence derives from an adult with an advanced solid tumor such as melanoma, head and neck, liver or kidney cancer. Material: CD4+ or CD8+ T cells sorted from blood, obtained in a trial of the OX40 agonist ivuxolimab. The CDR3 sequence is CASSPSKGTEAFF. The DNA for the CDR3 is TGTGCCAGCAGCCCAAGTAAGGGCACTGAAGCTTTCTTT.